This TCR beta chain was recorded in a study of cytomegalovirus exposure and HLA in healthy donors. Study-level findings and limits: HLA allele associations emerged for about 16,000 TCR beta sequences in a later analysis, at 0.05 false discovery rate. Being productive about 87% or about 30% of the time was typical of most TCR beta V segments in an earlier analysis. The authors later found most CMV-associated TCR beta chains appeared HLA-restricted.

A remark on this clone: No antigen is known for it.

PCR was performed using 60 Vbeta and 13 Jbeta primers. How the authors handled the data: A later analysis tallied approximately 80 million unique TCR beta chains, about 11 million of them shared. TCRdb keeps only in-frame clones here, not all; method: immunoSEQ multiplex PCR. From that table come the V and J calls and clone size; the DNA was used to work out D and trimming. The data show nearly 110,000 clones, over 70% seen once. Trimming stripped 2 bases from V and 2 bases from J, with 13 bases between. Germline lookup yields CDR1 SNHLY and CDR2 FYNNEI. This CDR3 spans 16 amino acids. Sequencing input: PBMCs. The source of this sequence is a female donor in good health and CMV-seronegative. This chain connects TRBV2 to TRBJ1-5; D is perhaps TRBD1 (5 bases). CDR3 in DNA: TGTGCCAGCAGTGAATTGCAGGGCCTTGGCAATCAGCCCCAGCATTTT. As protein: CASSELQGLGNQPQHF.